Sequencing of this TCR beta chain was carried out in a study of blood T cell repertoires in COVID-19. The CDR3 length is 15 residues. Looked up from germline, CDR1 is SEHNR and CDR2 is FQNEAQ (reference sequence). The V end lost 2 bases, the J end lost 5 bases, and 15 bases lay between the germline ends. As handled by the study authors: Using reference gene primer amplification, nucleated cell counts were estimated. Generated by immunoSEQ multiplex PCR, the TCRdb table keeps only in-frame clones and is missing some. The DNA gave D and trimming, while V, J and clone size come from that table. The sample records 110,000 to 150,000 clones, more than 80% being singletons. Participants were aged roughly 18 to 95 years, lived in roughly 25 US areas, and enrolled virtually.

Sequencing used PBMCs or T cells enriched from blood (not recorded which). This chain connects TRBV7-9 to TRBJ2-5; possibly TRBD1 for D (5 bases). This TCR derives from a man in his fifties or sixties who had recovered from COVID-19. CDR3 in amino acids: CASSLTQGFSETQYF. Here the CDR3 DNA reads TGTGCCAGCAGCTTAACGCAGGGCTTTAGTGAGACCCAGTACTTC.